These 12 T cell receptor beta chains originate from one sample sequenced in a study of blood T cell repertoires in COVID-19. Profiled with immunoSEQ multiplex PCR; TCRdb holds only in-frame clones, not every one. In the table there are 300,000 to 400,000 clones, about nine tenths of which are singletons. The sequencing input was peripheral blood. These receptors all stem from a woman aged 25 to 39 with COVID-19, enrolled during active disease.

This clone was recorded only once. The chain is built from TRBV5-6 and TRBJ2-1, with D maybe TRBD2 (6 bases). The CDR3 sequence is 17 residues long. V shed 2 bases and J shed 0 bases, with 15 bases lying between them. The germline V gene has CDR1 SGHDT and CDR2 YYEEEE. This CDR3 is CASSFGAGPSSYNEQFF. The DNA of the CDR3 is TGTGCCAGCAGCTTCGGGGCGGGACCGAGCTCCTACAATGAGCAGTTCTTC.

The chain uses TRBV7-2 and TRBJ1-2; TRBD1 might be the D (5 bases). This CDR3 is built from 14 residues. V was shortened by 1 base and J by 6 bases, with 12 bases between the two germline ends. The germline gives CDR1 SGHTA, CDR2 FQGNSA. CDR3 sequence reads: CASSLDLGAHGYTF. The CDR3 DNA follows: TGTGCCAGCAGCTTAGACTTAGGGGCCCATGGCTACACCTTC. Together with reference TRBV7-2 and TRBJ1-2, the CDR3 gives the full variable domain: GAGVSQSPSNKVTEKGKDVELRCDPISGHTALYWYRQSLGQGLEFLIYFQGNSAPDKSGLPSDRFSAERTGGSVSTLTIQRTQQEDSAVYLCASSLDLGAHGYTFGSGTRLTVV.

J is TRBJ2-6 and V is TRBV29-1; a weak D match, TRBD2 (5 bases). The V end was cut by 4 bases, the J end by 0 bases, with 7 bases between. CDR1 and CDR2 from the germline V gene are SQVTM and ANQGSEA. The CDR3 contains 14 residues. CDR3 sequence: CSVASHSGANVLTF. The CDR3 coding sequence is TGCAGCGTTGCTAGCCACTCTGGGGCCAACGTCCTGACTTTC.

V gene TRBV20-1 combines with J gene TRBJ1-5; 7 bases agree with TRBD1. The trim removed 3 bases at V and 4 bases at J, leaving 9 bases unmatched. The V gene's germline CDR1 is DFQATT and CDR2 SNEGSKA (reference sequence). The CDR3 runs 15 residues. The CDR3 sequence: CSASRDSGLNQPQHF. CDR3 bases: TGCAGTGCTAGTAGGGACAGCGGGCTTAATCAGCCCCAGCATTTT.

V and J are TRBV25-1 and TRBJ2-2, with 7 positions matching TRBD1. The CDR3 totals 17 residues. The V and J ends lost 0 bases and 0 bases, in that order; junction bases with no gene match: 4. Germline CDR1 reads MGHDK; CDR2 reads SYGVNS. For the CDR3, the DNA is TGTGCCAGCAGTGAATACTACGGGACAGCGAACACCGGGGAGCTGTTTTTT. Its protein is CASSEYYGTANTGELFF.

CDR3 in amino acids: CATSRDLLGGSYEQYF. CDR3 nucleotide sequence: TGTGCCACCAGCAGAGATCTTTTGGGGGGTTCGTACGAGCAGTACTTC. This chain connects TRBV15 to TRBJ2-7; D perhaps matches TRBD2 (6 bases). Germline V gives CDR1 LNHNV, CDR2 YYDKDF (reference sequence). The CDR3 has 16 residues. The V end lost 0 bases, the J end lost 4 bases, and 16 bases lay between the germline ends. Supplemented by reference TRBV15 and TRBJ2-7, the full variable domain reads DAMVIQNPRYQVTQFGKPVTLSCSQTLNHNVMYWYQQKSSQAPKLLFHYYDKDFNNEADTPDNFQSRRPNTSFCFLDIRSPGLGDTAMYLCATSRDLLGGSYEQYFGPGTRLTVT.

This rearrangement joins TRBV5-1 to TRBJ1-2, with TRBD1 matching over 8 bases. The CDR3 contains 13 residues. Germline assignment: CDR1 SGHRS and CDR2 YFSETQ. Trimming at V came to 4 bases and at J to 5 bases, leaving 4 bases not matched to a gene. The CDR3 spells CASSPRDRYGYTF. CDR3 coding DNA: TGCGCCAGCAGCCCCCGGGACAGGTATGGCTACACCTTC.

The rearrangement joins TRBV6-1 to TRBJ1-3; D is unclear. The CDR3 extends over 15 amino acids. V lost 1 base and J 0 bases, leaving 7 bases between the germline ends. Germline V gene data show CDR1 as MNHNS and CDR2 as SASEGT. This chain's CDR3 is CASSEGRSSGNTIYF. The CDR3 nucleotides read TGTGCCAGCAGTGAAGGCAGAAGCTCTGGAAACACCATATATTTT.

The CDR3 region is CASSPKRASYNEQFF. CDR3 bases: TGTGCCAGCAGCCCTAAGCGGGCCTCCTACAATGAGCAGTTCTTC. This chain links TRBV7-9 with TRBJ2-1; a possible D gene is TRBD2 (6 bases). This CDR3 is built from 15 residues. The germline V gene has CDR1 SEHNR and CDR2 FQNEAQ (reference sequence). V dropped 5 bases and J dropped 0 bases, with 11 bases sitting between them.

This clone appeared once. The V gene is TRBV6-6, the J gene TRBJ1-2; 7 bases are a match to TRBD1. This CDR3 spans 12 amino acids. The junction had 6 bases not matched to a gene; V was cut back by 11 bases and J by 3 bases. CDR1 and CDR2 from the germline V gene are MNHNY and SVGAGI (reference sequence). DNA for the CDR3: TGTGCCGCGGGACAGCAATACTATGGCTACACCTTC. This codes for CAAGQQYYGYTF.

This chain uses TRBV2 with TRBJ2-3, with 13 bases matching TRBD2. Germline CDR1 reads SNHLY; CDR2 reads FYNNEI. The CDR3 is made up of 16 amino acids. V trimming: 4 bases; J trimming: 5 bases; junction bases outside the gene matches: 6. CDR3 region: CASSGTSGRAVDTQYF. Here the CDR3 DNA reads TGTGCCAGCAGTGGAACTAGCGGGAGGGCCGTAGATACGCAGTATTTT.

This rearrangement joins TRBV7-2 to TRBJ1-1; TRBD1 is a possible D gene (5 bases). This CDR3 is built from 13 residues. Looked up from germline, CDR1 is SGHTA and CDR2 is FQGNSA. The ends were cut back, 4 bases at V and 7 bases at J, with 13 bases in the middle. The CDR3 reads CASSSLDRHEAFF. The CDR3 DNA reads as TGTGCCAGCAGCTCATTAGACAGACATGAAGCTTTCTTT.